One and the same sample provided the 7 T cell receptor beta chains below, sequenced in a study of blood T cells in healthy people across ages. The use of a sample-barcoded 5' primer and a J-beta primer mix characterized a second PCR of roughly 7 to 12 cycles. Each CDR3 protein is one row after TCRdb ran MiXCR on the 5' RACE reads. The sample includes fewer than 900,000 distinct CDR3 sequences, approximately 50% of them seen just once. The sample taken for sequencing was blood. The receptor set was obtained from a woman aged 60-75 years in good health.

This clonotype turned up a few times. V usage is TRBV6-6 and J usage is TRBJ2-1; 7 positions match TRBD2. The CDR3 has 15 residues. In germline, CDR1 is MNHNY, CDR2 SVGAGI (reference sequence). V was pared by 2 bases and J by 5 bases, with 6 bases of the junction left unmatched. CDR3: CASSYTGGWDNEQFF. In DNA, the CDR3 is TGTGCCAGCAGTTACACGGGGGGTTGGGACAATGAGCAGTTCTTC.

The chain is built from TRBV7-8 and TRBJ2-5, with no clear D. The CDR3 runs 12 residues. In germline, CDR1 is SGHVS, CDR2 FQNEAQ. V was trimmed by 1 base and J by 9 bases, leaving 9 bases between them. Written as DNA, the CDR3 is TGTGCCAGCAGCTTAGAGTTGTCCCCCCAGTACTTC. Its translation: CASSLELSPQYF.

This clonotype was seen a few times. This sequence joins TRBV20-1 and TRBJ2-7; 10 bases map to TRBD2. This CDR3 has 15 amino acids. Germline V CDR1 and CDR2: DFQATT, SNEGSKA (reference sequence). V lost 1 base to trimming and J lost 4 bases; unmatched junction nucleotides: 7. The CDR3 region is CSARAPSGSQYEQYF. The CDR3 bases are TGCAGTGCTAGAGCCCCTAGCGGGAGTCAGTACGAGCAGTACTTC.

The rearrangement uses TRBV20-1 and TRBJ2-1, with 9 bases fitting TRBD1. CDR3 size: 13 residues. CDR1 is DFQATT, CDR2 SNEGSKA, per germline (reference sequence). Trimming took 6 bases from V and 3 from J; bases not matched to a gene: 3. CDR3 sequence reads: CSAPTGGYNEQFF. CDR3 nucleotides: TGCAGTGCCCCGACAGGGGGCTACAATGAGCAGTTCTTC.

V usage is TRBV18 and J usage is TRBJ1-2; D call uncertain. This CDR3 has 16 amino acids. V lost 3 bases to trimming and J lost 2 bases, with 16 bases between them. CDR1 KGHSH and CDR2 LQKENI come from the germline V gene. Here the CDR3 DNA reads TGTGCCAGCTCACCGCTAGGGTACCCGAGCAACTATGGCTACACCTTC. This translates into CASSPLGYPSNYGYTF.

This clonotype was seen more than once but under ten times. The chain combines TRBV29-1 with TRBJ2-5, with 11 bases matching TRBD2. J gave up 5 bases and V 6 bases, and 11 bases lay outside the gene matches. The CDR3 loop spans 15 amino acids. The germline V gene has CDR1 SQVTM and CDR2 ANQGSEA. The CDR3 protein is CSVSGTSGSEETQYF. CDR3 coding DNA: TGCAGCGTGTCGGGAACTAGCGGGAGCGAGGAGACCCAGTACTTC.

CDR3 coding DNA: TGTGCCAGCAGCTCGGCTAAATCCTACAATGAGCAGTTCTTC. Encoded protein: CASSSAKSYNEQFF. The chain is built from TRBV7-2 and TRBJ2-1; the D is unclear. Germline V gives CDR1 SGHTA, CDR2 FQGNSA. The CDR3 spans 14 residues. V shed 4 bases and J shed 1 base, with 8 bases lying between them.